Presented here are 8 T cell receptor beta chains from one specimen sequenced in a study of cytomegalovirus exposure and HLA in healthy donors. Primers included in the PCR were 60 Vbeta and 13 Jbeta primers. Profiling relied on immunoSEQ multiplex PCR, and the TCRdb table lists in-frame clones only, not all of them. This table has 100,000 or so clones, 65% to 85% appearing once. The sample comprised PBMCs. The receptors stem from a man younger than 30 in good health and CMV-seronegative.

The chain combines TRBV28 with TRBJ1-5; TRBD1 matches at 11 bases. This CDR3 comprises 17 residues. The germline V gene encodes CDR1 MDHEN and CDR2 SYDVKM. V was clipped by 2 bases and J by 1 base; unmatched bases: 4. The CDR3 DNA follows: TGTGCCAGCAGTTTAGCCGGACAGGGGGCCAGCAATCAGCCCCAGCATTTT. It specifies CASSLAGQGASNQPQHF.

This chain links TRBV5-4 with TRBJ1-2; D unresolved. The germline V gene has CDR1 SGHNT and CDR2 YYREEE (reference sequence). The V and J ends lost 4 bases and 4 bases respectively, with 11 bases between them. The CDR3 is 13 residues long. This CDR3 reads CASSPEAAYGYTF. CDR3 in DNA: TGTGCCAGCAGCCCGGAAGCGGCCTATGGCTACACCTTC.

This clone has just one count. The chain carries TRBV29-1 and TRBJ2-7; 7 bases align to TRBD1. Germline V CDR1 and CDR2: SQVTM, ANQGSEA. V was pared by 5 bases and J by 7 bases, with 14 bases of the junction left unmatched. The CDR3 contains 14 residues. The CDR3 here is CSVSLRGPSGEQYF. The DNA of the CDR3 is TGCAGCGTTTCTCTGAGGGGGCCCTCGGGTGAGCAGTACTTC.

The chain joins TRBV7-2 to TRBJ2-1; 7 positions match TRBD1. V dropped 5 bases and J dropped 1; count of bases not matched to a gene: 8. The CDR3 loop spans 16 amino acids. Germline V lookup: CDR1 SGHTA, CDR2 FQGNSA. The CDR3 DNA is TGTGCCAGCAGCCCCTTTGGGACAGAATCCTACAATGAGCAGTTCTTC. Its protein is CASSPFGTESYNEQFF.

This clone came up a few times. The chain has TRBV7-8 and TRBJ1-2; a possible D gene is TRBD1 (5 bases). CDR3 length: 15 residues. The germline V and J ends were trimmed by 1 base and 4 bases, with 13 bases remaining between them. Germline V CDR1 and CDR2: SGHVS, FQNEAQ. This CDR3 reads CASSLGTGTPYGYTF. The CDR3 DNA reads as TGTGCCAGCAGCTTAGGGACCGGGACTCCCTATGGCTACACCTTC.

This chain joins TRBV5-4 and TRBJ1-1; TRBD1 aligns across 7 bases. This CDR3 spans 18 amino acids. Germline values: CDR1 SGHNT, CDR2 YYREEE (reference sequence). Trimming took 4 bases from V and 1 from J; bases not matched to a gene: 16. The CDR3 coding sequence is TGTGCCAGCAGCAACCCCGAGTATAAGGGGGCGGCGAACACTGAAGCTTTCTTT. Its translation is CASSNPEYKGAANTEAFF.

This clone has a single count. CDR3 residues: CASSWDFDGQPQHF. CDR3 coding DNA: TGTGCCAGCAGTTGGGACTTCGACGGTCAGCCCCAGCATTTT. The chain employs TRBV28 and TRBJ1-5; possible D gene TRBD1, 5 bases. Trimming took off 4 bases at V and 6 bases at J, with 13 bases between the two ends. CDR3 length: 14 residues. Germline-derived CDR1 and CDR2 are MDHEN and SYDVKM.

The genes are TRBV9 and TRBJ2-3, with a tentative D call TRBD1 (6 bases). Germline V CDR1 and CDR2: SGDLS, YYNGEE. V was trimmed by 4 bases and J by 6 bases, leaving 21 bases between them. This CDR3 is 16 amino acids long. The CDR3 here is CASSSGTLLGRDTQYF. The CDR3 DNA reads as TGTGCCAGCAGCTCGGGGACACTCCTGGGAAGGGATACGCAGTATTTT. Full variable domain (remainder filled in from reference TRBV9 and TRBJ2-3): DSGVTQTPKHLITATGQRVTLRCSPRSGDLSVYWYQQSLDQGLQFLIQYYNGEERAKGNILERFSAQQFPDLHSELNLSSLELGDSALYFCASSSGTLLGRDTQYFGPGTRLTVL.